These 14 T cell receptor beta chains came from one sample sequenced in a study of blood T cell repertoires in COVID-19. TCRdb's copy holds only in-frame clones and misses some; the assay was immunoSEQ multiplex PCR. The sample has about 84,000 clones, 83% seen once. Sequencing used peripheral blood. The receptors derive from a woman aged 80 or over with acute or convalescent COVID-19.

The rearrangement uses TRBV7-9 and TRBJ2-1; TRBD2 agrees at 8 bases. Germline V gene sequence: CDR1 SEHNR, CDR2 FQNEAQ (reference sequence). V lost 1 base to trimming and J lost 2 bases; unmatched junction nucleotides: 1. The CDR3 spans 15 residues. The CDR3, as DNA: TGTGCCAGCAGCTTAGTTAGCGGGACCTACAATGAGCAGTTCTTC. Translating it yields CASSLVSGTYNEQFF.

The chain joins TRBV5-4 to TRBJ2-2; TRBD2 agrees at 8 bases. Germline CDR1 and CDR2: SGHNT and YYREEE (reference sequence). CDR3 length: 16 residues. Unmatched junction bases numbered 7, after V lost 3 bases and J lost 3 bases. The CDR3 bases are TGTGCCAGCAGCTCGCGGACTAGCAGGGACACCGGGGAGCTGTTTTTT. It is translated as CASSSRTSRDTGELFF. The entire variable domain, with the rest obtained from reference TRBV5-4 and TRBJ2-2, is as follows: ETGVTQSPTHLIKTRGQQVTLRCSSQSGHNTVSWYQQALGQGPQFIFQYYREEENGRGNFPPRFSGLQFPNYSSELNVNALELDDSALYLCASSSRTSRDTGELFFGEGSRLTVL.

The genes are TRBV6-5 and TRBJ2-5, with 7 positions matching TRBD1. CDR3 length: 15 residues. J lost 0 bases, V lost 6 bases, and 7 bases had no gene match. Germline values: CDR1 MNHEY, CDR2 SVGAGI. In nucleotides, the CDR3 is TGTGCCAGCAGCCCCATGACAGGGTACCAAGAGACCCAGTACTTC. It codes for CASSPMTGYQETQYF.

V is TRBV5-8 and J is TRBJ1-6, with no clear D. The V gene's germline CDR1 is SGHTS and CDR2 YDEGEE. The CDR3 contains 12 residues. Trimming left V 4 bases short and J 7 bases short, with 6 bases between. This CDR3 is CASSLFNSPLHF. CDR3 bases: TGTGCCAGCAGCCTTTTCAATTCACCCCTCCACTTT. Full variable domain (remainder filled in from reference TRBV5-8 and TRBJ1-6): EAGVTQSPTHLIKTRGQQATLRCSPISGHTSVYWYQQALGLGLQFLLWYDEGEERNRGNFPPRFSGRQFPNYSSELNVNALELEDSALYLCASSLFNSPLHFGNGTRLTVT.

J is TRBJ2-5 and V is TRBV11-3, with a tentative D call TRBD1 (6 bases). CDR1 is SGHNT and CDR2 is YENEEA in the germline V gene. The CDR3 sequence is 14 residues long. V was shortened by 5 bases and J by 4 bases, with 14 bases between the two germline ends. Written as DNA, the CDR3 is TGTGCCAGCAGCGCCTACAGGGCTTCAGAGACCCAGTACTTC. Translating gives CASSAYRASETQYF.

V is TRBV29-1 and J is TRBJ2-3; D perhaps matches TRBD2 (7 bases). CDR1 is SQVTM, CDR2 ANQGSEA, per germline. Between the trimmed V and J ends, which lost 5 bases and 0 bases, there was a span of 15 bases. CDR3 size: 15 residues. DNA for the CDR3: TGCAGCGTTATTGAGGGGGGGAAGAGCACAGATACGCAGTATTTT. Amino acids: CSVIEGGKSTDTQYF.

For the CDR3, the DNA is TGTGCCTGGAGGACAGGGGGTCATGGCTACACCTTC. This codes for CAWRTGGHGYTF. The chain employs TRBV30 and TRBJ1-2, with TRBD1 identical over 9 bases. V shed 3 bases and J 6 bases; nucleotides not matched to a gene: 2. The CDR3 loop spans 12 amino acids. Germline lookup yields CDR1 GTSNPN and CDR2 SVGIG (reference sequence).

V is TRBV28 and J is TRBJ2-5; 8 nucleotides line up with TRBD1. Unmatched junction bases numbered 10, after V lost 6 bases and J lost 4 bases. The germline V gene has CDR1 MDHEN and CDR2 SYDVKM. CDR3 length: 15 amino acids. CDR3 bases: TGTGCCAGCAGGTTAGAGGCAGGGGGCAGAGAGACCCAGTACTTC. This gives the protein CASRLEAGGRETQYF.

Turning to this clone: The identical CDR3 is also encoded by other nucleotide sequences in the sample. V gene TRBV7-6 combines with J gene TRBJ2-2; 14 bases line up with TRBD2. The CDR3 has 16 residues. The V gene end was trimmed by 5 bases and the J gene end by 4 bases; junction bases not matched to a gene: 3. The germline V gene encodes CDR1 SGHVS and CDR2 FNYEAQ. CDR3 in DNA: TGTGCCAGCAGCCTCGGACTAGCGGGAGGCACCGGGGAGCTGTTTTTT. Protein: CASSLGLAGGTGELFF.

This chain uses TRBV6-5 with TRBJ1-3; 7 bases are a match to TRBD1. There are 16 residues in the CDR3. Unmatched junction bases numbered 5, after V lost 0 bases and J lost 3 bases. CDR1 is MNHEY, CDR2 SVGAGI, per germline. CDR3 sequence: CASSYSPGTVGNTIYF. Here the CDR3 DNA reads TGTGCCAGCAGTTACTCGCCCGGGACAGTTGGAAACACCATATATTTT.

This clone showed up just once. CDR3 sequence reads: CATSDTGLPYNEQFF. The CDR3 DNA follows: TGTGCCACCAGTGACACAGGTCTTCCCTACAATGAGCAGTTCTTC. The V and J genes are TRBV24-1 and TRBJ2-1, with a tentative D call TRBD1 (5 bases). Germline V gives CDR1 KGHDR, CDR2 SFDVKD. This CDR3 spans 15 amino acids. Trimming took off 4 bases at V and 2 bases at J, with 11 bases between the two ends.

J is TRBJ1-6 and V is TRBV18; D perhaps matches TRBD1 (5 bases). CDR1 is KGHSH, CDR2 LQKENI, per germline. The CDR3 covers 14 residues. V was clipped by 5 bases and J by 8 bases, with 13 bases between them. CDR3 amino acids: CASSAGGDDSPLHF. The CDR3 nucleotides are TGTGCCAGCTCAGCGGGAGGGGACGATTCACCCCTCCACTTT.

The CDR3 loop is CASSESGTTQYF. CDR3 DNA: TGTGCCAGCAGTGAATCCGGGACAACGCAGTATTTT. The genes are TRBV6-1 and TRBJ2-3; possibly TRBD1 for D (6 bases). Germline values: CDR1 MNHNS, CDR2 SASEGT. Trimming cost V 2 bases and J 9 bases, with 9 bases left between them. This CDR3 is 12 amino acids long.

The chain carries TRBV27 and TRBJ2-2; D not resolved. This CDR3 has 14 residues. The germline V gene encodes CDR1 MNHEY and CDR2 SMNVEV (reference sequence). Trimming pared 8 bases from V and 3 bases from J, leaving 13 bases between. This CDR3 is CASGRRRYTGELFF. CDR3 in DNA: TGTGCCAGCGGCCGGCGGCGGTACACCGGGGAGCTGTTTTTT.